The clone carrying this TCR beta chain was observed a handful of times. Its specificity is not known. This entry belongs to a study of T cells after yellow fever vaccination. Study overall: Preparation used SMART-Seq v4 Ultra Low Input for the low-cell-number fractions.

5'RACE template switching added a universal primer site and UMIs to TCR cDNA. MiXCR, run by TCRdb on the 5' RACE reads, gives a single entry per CDR3 protein. The table has 110,000 to 150,000 distinct CDR3 sequences, approximately 6.6% seen once; the top ten hold approximately 0.61%. Trimming took off 0 bases at V and 1 base at J, with 18 bases between the two ends. CDR3 length equals 18 residues. CDR1 and CDR2 from the germline V gene are SGHNT and YYREEE (reference sequence). General study results and limits: Abundant contaminating clonotypes from the bulk population could appear in FACS-sorted repertoires. A large majority of primary-vaccination clones showed up again after the booster (about 97% CD4, about 87% CD8).

V gene TRBV5-4 combines with J gene TRBJ2-3; the D gene is possibly TRBD2 (6 bases). The material was CD4+ T cells sorted from PBMCs, obtained 10 days after the yellow fever booster vaccination. The sequence was collected from a man aged 30-40 years who received the YFV17D yellow fever vaccine. CDR3 nucleotide sequence: TGTGCCAGCAGCTTGGCGAGGTCGGAGGGCGAGGGCACAGATACGCAGTATTTT. This gives the protein CASSLARSEGEGTDTQYF.